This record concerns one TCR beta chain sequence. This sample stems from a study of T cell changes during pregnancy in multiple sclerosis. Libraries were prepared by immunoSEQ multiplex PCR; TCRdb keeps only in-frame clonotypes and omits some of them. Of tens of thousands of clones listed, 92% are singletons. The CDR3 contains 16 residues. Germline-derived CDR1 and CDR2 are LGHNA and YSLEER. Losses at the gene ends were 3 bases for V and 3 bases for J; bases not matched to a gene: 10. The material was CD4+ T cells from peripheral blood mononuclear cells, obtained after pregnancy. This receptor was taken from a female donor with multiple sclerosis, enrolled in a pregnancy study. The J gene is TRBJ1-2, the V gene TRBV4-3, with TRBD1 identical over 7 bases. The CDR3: CASSQEGRGQDYGYTF. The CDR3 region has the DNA TGCGCCAGCAGCCAGGAGGGTAGGGGGCAAGACTATGGCTACACCTTC.